One and the same sample provided the 15 T cell receptor beta chains below, sequenced in a study of CD8 T cells in Susac syndrome. Random-hexamer reverse transcription was applied to about 0.45 to 1 ug RNA. One entry per CDR3 protein, called by TCRdb with MiXCR from the immunoSEQ multiplex PCR reads. The table shows about 190,000 distinct CDR3 sequences, with 80% to 95% occurring only once. The sample consisted of CD4+ T cells from PBMCs. All receptors derive from a human donor in good health.

The gene calls are TRBV7-8 and TRBJ2-2; TRBD1 agrees at 8 bases. The CDR3 has 15 amino acids. Per germline, CDR1 SGHVS and CDR2 FQNEAQ. V was clipped by 7 bases and J by 7 bases; unmatched bases: 11. The CDR3 nucleotides are TGTGCCAGCACCGGGCGACTGACAGGGGACGGGGAGCTGTTTTTT. Translated, it gives CASTGRLTGDGELFF. The entire variable domain, with the rest obtained from reference TRBV7-8 and TRBJ2-2, is as follows: GAGVSQSPRYKVAKRGQDVALRCDPISGHVSLFWYQQALGQGPEFLTYFQNEAQLDKSGLPSDRFFAERPEGSVSTLKIQRTQQEDSAVYLCASTGRLTGDGELFFGEGSRLTVL.

This clonotype was detected a few times. The rearrangement links TRBV6-2 or TRBV6-3 to TRBJ1-1; 7 bases map to TRBD1. Germline CDR1 reads MNHEY; CDR2 reads SVGEGT. V was pared by 6 bases and J by 1 base, with 2 bases of the junction left unmatched. There are 13 residues in the CDR3. The CDR3 region has the DNA TGTGCCAGCAGGGGGACAGCGAACACTGAAGCTTTCTTT. Translated: CASRGTANTEAFF.

The chain couples TRBV7-3 to TRBJ2-1; 9 bases line up with TRBD2. This CDR3 comprises 17 residues. Germline-derived CDR1 and CDR2 are SGHTA and FQGTGA. The junction had 12 bases not matched to a gene; V was cut back by 5 bases and J by 4 bases. CDR3 nucleotides: TGTGCCAGCAGCCCGGATCGTCGAGCGGGGGGTTACAATGAGCAGTTCTTC. Translation: CASSPDRRAGGYNEQFF.

The CDR3 region is CASRDRGYEQYV. Written as DNA, the CDR3 is TGTGCCAGCAGAGACAGGGGCTACGAGCAGTACGTC. The rearrangement uses TRBV6-1 and TRBJ2-7, with TRBD1 matching over 8 bases. The CDR3 runs 12 residues. Trimming took 6 bases from V and 3 from J; bases not matched to a gene: 1. CDR1 MNHNS and CDR2 SASEGT come from the germline V gene.

The J gene is TRBJ2-2, the V gene TRBV5-1, with 14 bases that match TRBD2. This CDR3 is built from 17 residues. V gave up 4 bases and J gave up 6 bases; unmatched junction bases: 8. The germline V gene encodes CDR1 SGHRS and CDR2 YFSETQ. The CDR3 DNA reads TGCGCCAGCAGCCACGGACTAGCGGGGGGCCGGGCCGGGGAGCTGTTTTTT. Translation gives CASSHGLAGGRAGELFF.

The rearrangement joins TRBV27 to TRBJ1-5; TRBD1 matches at 8 bases. Germline assignment: CDR1 MNHEY and CDR2 SMNVEV (reference sequence). After removal of 4 bases from V and 0 bases from J, the junction contained 8 bases not matched to a gene. CDR3 size: 17 residues. CDR3 residues: CASSSLAGGYSNQPQHF. The CDR3 coding sequence is TGTGCCAGCAGTTCCCTGGCAGGGGGCTATAGCAATCAGCCCCAGCATTTT.

The chain joins TRBV2 to TRBJ2-7; tentative D call: TRBD1 (5 bases). The CDR3 extends over 15 amino acids. V was clipped by 3 bases and J by 0 bases, with 12 bases between them. From germline, CDR1 is SNHLY and CDR2 FYNNEI. CDR3 sequence reads: CASSDQGLSSYEQYV. The CDR3 nucleotides read TGTGCCAGCAGTGACCAGGGCCTTAGCTCCTACGAGCAGTACGTC.

V is TRBV6-6 and J is TRBJ1-1; D is unresolved. The CDR3 is 14 residues long. Germline-derived CDR1 and CDR2 are MNHNY and SVGAGI (reference sequence). V was cut by 2 bases and J by 1 base, with 8 bases left in between. The CDR3 DNA sequence: TGTGCCAGCAGTTACCCCAGCCAGAACACTGAAGCTTTCTTT. It yields the protein CASSYPSQNTEAFF.

This clonotype was counted a single time. The CDR3 coding sequence is TGTGCCAGCAGTGACCGTTCAGGGCCCTTAGGAGGAGCCCAGCATTTT. It is translated as CASSDRSGPLGGAQHF. The chain uses TRBV6-1 and TRBJ1-5; possibly TRBD1 for D (5 bases). The CDR3 is made up of 16 amino acids. CDR1 and CDR2 (germline): MNHNS, SASEGT. The germline V and J ends were trimmed by 3 bases and 11 bases, with 23 bases remaining between them.

V and J are TRBV6-6 and TRBJ2-5; D gene ambiguous. V was pared by 2 bases and J by 1 base, with 11 bases between. The CDR3 has 15 residues. Per the germline V gene, CDR1 is MNHNY and CDR2 is SVGAGI (reference sequence). The CDR3 DNA is TGTGCCAGCAGTTACGTGGGCCTCTCCCAAGAGACCCAGTACTTC. It codes for CASSYVGLSQETQYF.

A few counts support this clonotype. This rearrangement joins TRBV6-2 or TRBV6-3 to TRBJ1-1; no firm D call. V was clipped by 2 bases and J by 6 bases, with 22 bases between them. The CDR3 contains 17 residues. Germline V gene sequence: CDR1 MNHEY, CDR2 SVGEGT. The CDR3 DNA reads as TGTGCCAGCAGTTACAGTGGGAACAATTTCATCCAACCTGAAGCTTTCTTT. Its protein product is CASSYSGNNFIQPEAFF.

The chain joins TRBV7-2 to TRBJ2-2; possibly TRBD1 for D (5 bases). V gave up 3 bases and J gave up 0 bases, with 17 bases separating them. Germline V lookup: CDR1 SGHTA, CDR2 FQGNSA. The CDR3 has 18 amino acids. DNA for the CDR3: TGTGCCAGCAGCTTTTTCACCAGGGCCCGCTCGAACACCGGGGAGCTGTTTTTT. Encoded protein: CASSFFTRARSNTGELFF. Filled out from reference TRBV7-2 and TRBJ2-2, the complete variable domain reads GAGVSQSPSNKVTEKGKDVELRCDPISGHTALYWYRQSLGQGLEFLIYFQGNSAPDKSGLPSDRFSAERTGGSVSTLTIQRTQQEDSAVYLCASSFFTRARSNTGELFFGEGSRLTVL.

The rearrangement joins TRBV7-3 to TRBJ1-1; D is uncertain. V was clipped by 5 bases and J by 1 base, with 8 bases between them. Germline V gene data show CDR1 as SGHTA and CDR2 as FQGTGA. This CDR3 contains 13 residues. This CDR3 reads CASSVKGNTEAFF. The CDR3 DNA reads TGTGCCAGCAGCGTCAAAGGGAACACTGAAGCTTTCTTT.

This clonotype was recorded once. The chain recombines TRBV4-1 with TRBJ1-5; D possibly corresponds to TRBD1 (6 bases). CDR1 is MGHRA and CDR2 is YSYEKL in the germline V gene. The V end was cut by 4 bases, the J end by 5 bases, with 12 bases between. The CDR3 loop spans 14 amino acids. The CDR3 is CASSPREGDQPQHF. CDR3 coding DNA: TGCGCCAGCAGCCCTCGGGAGGGGGATCAGCCCCAGCATTTT.

This chain connects TRBV28 to TRBJ2-5; possible D gene TRBD2, 5 bases. From germline, CDR1 is MDHEN and CDR2 SYDVKM. V was trimmed by 5 bases and J by 3 bases, leaving 16 bases between them. The CDR3 contains 15 residues. DNA for the CDR3: TGTGCCAGCAGTCCCTTGGCCGGGGTGGAAGAGACCCAGTACTTC. Translated: CASSPLAGVEETQYF. Complete variable domain (other parts from reference TRBV28 and TRBJ2-5): DVKVTQSSRYLVKRTGEKVFLECVQDMDHENMFWYRQDPGLGLRLIYFSYDVKMKEKGDIPEGYSVSREKKERFSLILESASTNQTSMYLCASSPLAGVEETQYFGPGTRLLVL.